This T cell receptor (beta chain) was recorded in a study of blood T cell repertoires in COVID-19. Data came from immunoSEQ multiplex PCR; TCRdb stores just in-frame clones and leaves some out. The sample includes approximately 150,000 clones, 82% seen only once; the top ten take 15%. The receptor comes from a human donor with acute or convalescent COVID-19. The donor label of this sample is uncertain. Input material: peripheral blood.

The CDR3 reads CASSLATGTGGTYGYTF. CDR3 DNA: TGTGCCAGCAGCTTAGCAACGGGGACAGGGGGTACCTATGGCTACACCTTC. The chain is built from TRBV7-9 and TRBJ1-2; 11 nucleotides match TRBD1. There are 17 residues in the CDR3. V lost 0 bases, J lost 4 bases, and 7 bases stayed unmatched. Germline CDR1 SEHNR, CDR2 FQNEAQ (reference sequence).